This record covers a single T cell receptor (beta chain). The entry originates in a study of preoperative IRX-2 immunotherapy in early breast cancer. TCRdb's copy holds only in-frame clones and misses some; the assay was immunoSEQ multiplex PCR. The sample carries 40,000 to 50,000 clones, approximately 80% recorded once. This sample's treatment: preoperative locoregional IRX-2 cytokine immunotherapy. Samples came from a phase Ib trial of preoperative locoregional IRX-2 cytokine immunotherapy. The source is a human donor with breast cancer. Sequences were derived from tumor tissue, sampled after IRX-2 immunotherapy.

The chain's CDR3 is CASSKLEGGRDSPLHF. The CDR3 region has the DNA TGTGCCAGTAGCAAATTGGAGGGGGGCCGGGATTCACCCCTCCACTTT. The rearrangement uses TRBV19 and TRBJ1-6, with D perhaps matching TRBD1 (6 bases). This CDR3 region has 16 residues. Germline V gene sequence: CDR1 LNHDA, CDR2 SQIVND (reference sequence). V lost 6 bases and J 8 bases, leaving 20 bases between the germline ends. Drawing the rest from reference TRBV19 and TRBJ1-6, the complete variable domain is DGGITQSPKYLFRKEGQNVTLSCEQNLNHDAMYWYRQDPGQGLRLIYYSQIVNDFQKGDIAEGYSVSREKKESFPLTVTSAQKNPTAFYLCASSKLEGGRDSPLHFGNGTRLTVT.